This entry lists 18 T cell receptor beta chains sequenced from one sample in a study of T cells expressing NK-cell markers. After re-calling the 5' RACE reads, TCRdb lists one entry per CDR3 protein, DNA absent. The sample's table shows about 260,000 distinct CDR3 sequences. Sequences were obtained from blood T cells: a sorted CD56 or NKG2C T cell subset, CD4+ or CD8+ T cells, or bulk PBMC T cells (not recorded which). The receptors shown here come from a man in his late teens or twenties in good health.

The chain links TRBV12-3 or TRBV12-4 to TRBJ1-6; with no DNA, the TCRdb D assignment of TRBD1 cannot be verified. CDR3 length: 13 amino acids. CDR3: CASRGDRASPLHF.

The chain employs TRBV24-1 and TRBJ1-1. CDR1 is KGHDR, CDR2 SFDVKD, per germline. The CDR3 totals 13 residues. The CDR3 sequence is CATSDAGLNEAFF.

This sequence joins TRBV12-3 or TRBV12-4 and TRBJ2-1; TCRdb calls TRBD2, which cannot be checked without DNA. The length of the CDR3 is 16 residues. The CDR3 loop reads CASSLVLAGGYNEQFF.

The V gene is TRBV4-2, the J gene TRBJ2-3; the D call from TCRdb, TRBD2, cannot be confirmed without DNA. The CDR3 totals 15 residues. Germline V CDR1 and CDR2: LGHNA, YNFKEQ. CDR3 amino acids: CASSQVRGRADTQYF.

The CDR3 sequence is CSAGIAGQYNEQFF. The V call is TRBV20-1, the J call TRBJ2-1; with no DNA, the TCRdb D assignment of TRBD2 cannot be verified. Germline CDR1 reads DFQATT; CDR2 reads SNEGSKA (reference sequence). CDR3 length equals 14 residues.

The gene calls are TRBV7-6 and TRBJ2-4; as DNA is missing, the TRBD1 call by TCRdb cannot be tested. Germline-derived CDR1 and CDR2 are SGHVS and FNYEAQ. The CDR3 extends over 19 amino acids. CDR3: CASSLSRQGIELAKNIQYF.

This chain connects TRBV10-2 to TRBJ2-1; absent DNA, TCRdb's TRBD2 call cannot be checked. CDR3 length: 14 amino acids. From germline, CDR1 is WSHSY and CDR2 SAAADI. The CDR3 loop reads CATGRAGGIDEQFF.

J is TRBJ2-1 and V is TRBV6-2 or TRBV6-3. CDR1 is MNHEY, CDR2 SVGEGT, per germline. The length of the CDR3 is 13 residues. The CDR3: CASSQALAIEQFF.

J is TRBJ2-5 and V is TRBV15; TCRdb indicates TRBD2, and absent DNA this call remains unverified. The CDR3 spans 16 residues. CDR1 and CDR2 (germline): LNHNV, YYDKDF (reference sequence). The CDR3 spells CATSRDLLAGGETQYF.

The V and J genes are TRBV5-1 and TRBJ1-1; TCRdb's D call, TRBD1, is unchecked because there is no DNA. This CDR3 contains 12 residues. Germline-derived CDR1 and CDR2 are SGHRS and YFSETQ. The CDR3 is CASIGAGTEAFF.

This rearrangement joins TRBV20-1 to TRBJ2-5. Germline V gives CDR1 DFQATT, CDR2 SNEGSKA (reference sequence). CDR3 length: 14 residues. CDR3 sequence: CSASVSGLQETQYF.

The chain combines TRBV7-9 with TRBJ2-1; the D gene TCRdb calls, TRBD1, cannot be checked with no DNA. The CDR3 spans 14 residues. Germline V lookup: CDR1 SEHNR, CDR2 FQNEAQ (reference sequence). CDR3 in amino acids: CASGKGELGNEQFF. The entire variable domain, with the rest obtained from reference TRBV7-9 and TRBJ2-1, is as follows: DTGVSQNPRHKITKRGQNVTFRCDPISEHNRLYWYRQTLGQGPEFLTYFQNEAQLEKSRLLSDRFSAERPKGSFSTLEIQRTEQGDSAMYLCASGKGELGNEQFFGPGTRLTVL.

The J gene is TRBJ2-6, the V gene TRBV12-3 or TRBV12-4; the D call of TRBD1 rests on TCRdb alone, since no DNA is present to check it. The CDR3 extends over 13 amino acids. CDR3 protein: CATVTAGANVLTF.

The chain carries TRBV24-1 and TRBJ2-1; TCRdb picks TRBD2, but there is no DNA to check that call. CDR3 length: 16 residues. The germline CDR1 and CDR2 sequences are KGHDR and SFDVKD. The CDR3 region is CATSERTGLAGTEQFF.

This rearrangement joins TRBV10-1 to TRBJ2-1; TCRdb selects TRBD2, and the lack of DNA leaves this call unchecked. The V gene's germline CDR1 is WNHNN and CDR2 SYGVQD (reference sequence). This CDR3 spans 15 amino acids. The CDR3 sequence: CASMKLAGVGGEQFF.

This chain connects TRBV2 to TRBJ2-1; the TCRdb D gene call, TRBD2, has no DNA to confirm it. In germline, CDR1 is SNHLY, CDR2 FYNNEI. This CDR3 spans 15 amino acids. The CDR3 here is CASSEASVQVNEQFF.

The rearrangement links TRBV11-1 to TRBJ1-2. The V gene's germline CDR1 is SGHAT and CDR2 FQDESV (reference sequence). The CDR3 has 13 amino acids. CDR3: CASSHSVNYGYTF.

The chain combines TRBV11-2 with TRBJ1-1; TCRdb gives TRBD1 as the D gene, but with no DNA this cannot be confirmed. Per the germline V gene, CDR1 is SGHAT and CDR2 is FQNNGV. The CDR3 runs 15 residues. This chain's CDR3 is CASSPRDGMNTEAFF.